This TCR beta chain derives from a study of vaccination and CD4 T cells after COVID-19 (dated by TCRdb to the early 2020s). Looking at the study overall: SARS-CoV-2 positivity had been established in the convalescent patients by nasal swab PCR, and mild disease was recorded in about 9 of these patients and severe disease in one. Overlapping spike peptide pools from SARS-CoV-2 and from the common cold coronaviruses HCoV-NL63, HCoV-OC43 and HCoV-229E were used as culture stimuli. A few convalescent patients gave samples both early after vaccination (day 14) and late after vaccination (days 161 to 241). Six males and four females were included in the convalescent cohort, with two Hispanic individuals, seven Caucasians, two Asians and one multiracial person represented. Control cultures received a CEFX viral epitope pool as the positive control, an HIV-1 Nef peptide pool as the negative control, or no peptide. Each participant got two doses of either the Pfizer-BioNTech BNT162b2 vaccine (n=8) or the Moderna mRNA-1273 vaccine (n=2). Post-COVID blood samples from convalescent patients were collected a median of about 100 days after diagnosis, with a range of roughly 35 to 180 days. Post-vaccine blood samples were taken a median of about 72 days after the second vaccine dose, with a range of 14 to 241 days. In under twelve COVID-19 convalescent patients and a handful of infection-naive healthy vaccine recipients, researchers compared the spike-specific CD4+ TCR repertoire from before mRNA vaccination with the repertoire from after. General study outcomes and caveats: Among convalescent patients, a median about 86% of the SARS-CoV-2-reactive clones seen after vaccination appeared only after vaccination, which suggests priming specific to the vaccine. Of the vaccine-specific clones in convalescent patients, 304 of 307, or nearly all, reacted only to SARS-CoV-2 spike and did not cross-react with common cold coronaviruses. An increase in the median number of SARS-CoV-2-reactive clonotypes from some 20 after infection to a few dozen after vaccination was observed, but the change was not found to be significant. The study included relatively few convalescent patients and did not analyze early timepoints after natural infection.

The sample holds a few counts of this clonotype. Its target antigen remains unknown. Nothing much larger sits one base from this clone, and base qualities are not available. The time point label here, explained by the study, means: late sampling 161 to 241 days after vaccination in a few convalescent patients. The treatment or condition label corresponds to: roughly ten-day PBMC culture with coronavirus spike peptide pools or control peptides (ViraFEST assay). To expand antigen-specific T cells with peptide pools and then pick out the expanded clonotypes through TCR sequencing, the study relied on the ViraFEST assay. The convalescent patients' positive SARS-CoV-2 PCR tests were from March to December 2020, which was before the Alpha, Beta and Delta variants emerged in the United States. About 2 million PBMCs per well were cultured in IMDM with approximately 5% human AB serum and 8 to 10 IU/ml IL-2, plus 10 ug/ml peptide pools. Half of the culture medium was replaced with fresh IL-2-containing medium on days 3 and 7. Once the cells had been in culture for around nine days, the EasySep CD4+ T cell isolation kit was used to isolate CD4+ T cells by negative selection. Ficoll-Paque Plus gradient centrifugation was used to isolate PBMCs from whole blood, and the isolated PBMCs were then either used fresh or cryopreserved at -140C. Culture conditions were generally each tested in triplicate wells.

The library was produced with PCR. At the Johns Hopkins FTIC core, DNA from the cultured CD4+ T cells underwent TCR sequencing with the Oncomine TCR Beta short-read assay. Genomic DNA was extracted from the cultured CD4+ T cells with the QIAamp micro DNA kit. The Oncomine TCR Beta libraries from cultured CD4+ T cells were pooled using unique dual indexes and then sequenced on an Illumina iSeq 100. Per the authors' processing: Non-productive sequences were removed, and CDR3s not starting with C, not ending with F or W, or shorter than 7 amino acids were discarded. Antigen-specific clonotypes were identified with the MANAFEST web application by comparing peptide-stimulated wells with reference and other culture wells. For a clone to be called positive, the clone needed an FDR below 0.05, an odds ratio above 5, and a productive frequency above 0.1% in at least two of three replicate wells. A clonotype counted as cross-reactive if it showed significant expansion both in the SARS-CoV-2 spike wells and in at least one common cold coronavirus spike condition. CDR3 homology was assessed with Levenshtein distances (stringdist) and unrooted phylogenetic trees (ape) in R version 3.6.1. The public sequencing data were trimmed at Q25 with fastp and processed into clonotypes with MiXCR by TCRdb, which kept only in-frame beta chains. Rows merge per CDR3 protein into single entries with the most common DNA and genes. The V and J calls here are based on TCRdb, not the publication. In this sample the table shows tens of thousands of distinct CDR3 sequences, around 28% of which occur a single time. Under 8.5% of the sample comes from the top ten.

The sequencing here drew on CD4+ T cells from blood, cultured in vitro, taken about 7 months after SARS-CoV-2 vaccination. The TCR originated in a human donor who had recovered from COVID-19.

The CDR3 region has the sequence CSASSLRRKTYNEQFF. The DNA sequence follows: TGCAGTGCTAGTAGTTTACGGCGAAAAACCTACAATGAGCAGTTCTTC. The receptor chain draws on TRBV20-1 and TRBJ2-1; the D gene is unclear. The CDR3 measures 16 amino acids from cysteine to phenylalanine. Just the 48-base CDR3 DNA is kept, in frame starting at base 1. V and J lose 3 bases and 2 bases, and a span of 17 bases separates them. From a lookup of the germline V gene (reference sequence), CDR1 and CDR2 are DFQATT and SNEGSKA.